These 2 T cell receptor beta chains were sequenced from one sample in a study of blood T cells in healthy people across ages. Together with a sample-barcoded 5' primer, a J-beta primer mix was included in a second PCR lasting about 6 to 11 cycles. TCRdb used MiXCR to reprocess the 5' RACE reads, holding one entry per CDR3 protein. The data contain about 800,000 distinct CDR3 sequences, 58% of them singletons. The material sequenced was blood. The receptors were gathered from a man aged 25 to 40 in good health.

This clonotype occurred a few times. The rearrangement joins TRBV30 to TRBJ1-2; D gene unclear. This CDR3 region has 10 residues. The germline V gene encodes CDR1 GTSNPN and CDR2 SVGIG (reference sequence). V shed 8 bases and J shed 4 bases, with 8 bases lying between them. The CDR3 nucleotides read TGTGCCGGTTCAACCTATGGCTACACCTTC. It yields the protein CAGSTYGYTF.

This chain uses TRBV20-1 with TRBJ2-7; 14 nucleotides align to TRBD2. This CDR3 spans 19 amino acids. V lost 5 bases and J lost 0; bases outside the gene matches: 15. The germline V gene has CDR1 DFQATT and CDR2 SNEGSKA (reference sequence). The CDR3 DNA reads TGCAGTGCTTCCGGACTAGCGGGAGGAGTCTTAGGGAGCTCCTACGAGCAGTACTTC. Its translation is CSASGLAGGVLGSSYEQYF.